The entry that follows covers one TCR beta chain sequence. Its antigen is not identified. This specimen belongs to a study of shared clonotypes between healthy human individuals. Study-level findings and limits: Approximately 5% was the fraction of naive CD4 clonotypes found shared across a handful of donors. Only a few donors were included, so the genetic and exposure-history diversity represented was limited.

Healthy HIV-negative adults without recent acute infections or vaccinations served as donors. Within Nashville, Tennessee resided all donors, each a Caucasian adult. This table comes from immunoSEQ multiplex PCR, and its TCRdb copy is limited to in-frame clones, with some not included. The sample includes approximately 500,000 clones, almost 97% seen only once; the top ten take about 0.064%. Trimming shortened V by 5 bases and J by 7 bases, and 12 bases separated the two germline ends. The CDR3 is 13 residues long. Germline V lookup: CDR1 MNHNS, CDR2 SASEGT. The sequence came from a woman in her twenties or thirties in good health. The sequencing input was naive CD4+ T cells sorted from blood. Subset defined: CD45RA+ positively selected. This rearrangement joins TRBV6-1 to TRBJ1-5; D unresolved. CDR3 sequence: CASSWIQKQPQHF. Written as DNA, the CDR3 is TGTGCCAGCAGTTGGATACAGAAACAGCCCCAGCATTTT.